These T cell receptor beta chains were read from a single sample in a study of blood T cells in healthy people across ages. TCRdb recomputed calls from the 5' RACE reads with MiXCR, one row per CDR3 protein. The table has roughly 800,000 distinct CDR3 sequences, roughly 24% seen once. These data are also associated with another study on T cells of mothers and their children.

The specimen was blood. Receptor source: a boy between 5 and 17 years old in good health. CDR3s include the opening cysteine and the closing phenylalanine or tryptophan. D genes are given only for firm matches. Clone size is given for some rows only: seen once, a few or many times, or a class if the clone is expanded.

CDR3: CASSFGGGPTTGELFF; DNA: TGTGCCAGCAGTTTCGGGGGGGGGCCGACCACCGGGGAGCTGTTTTTT; D: TRBD2; J: TRBJ2-2; size: few; length: 16; V: TRBV27
CDR3: CSARQGPGETQYF; DNA: TGCAGTGCGCGACAGGGGCCCGGGGAGACCCAGTACTTC; D: TRBD1; J: TRBJ2-5; size: .; length: 13; V: TRBV20-1
CDR3: CASAAGLGQGDYGYAF; DNA: TGTGCCAGCGCGGCGGGACTTGGACAGGGGGACTATGGCTACGCCTTC; D: TRBD1; J: TRBJ1-2; size: .; length: 16; V: TRBV2
CDR3: CASSLVSQGSGELFF; DNA: TGTGCCAGCAGCTTAGTCTCACAGGGCTCCGGGGAGCTGTTTTTT; D: .; J: TRBJ2-2; size: .; length: 15; V: TRBV7-6
CDR3: CASSLVVGEKLFF; DNA: TGTGCCAGCAGCCTGGTCGTTGGTGAAAAACTGTTTTTT; D: .; J: TRBJ1-4; size: .; length: 13; V: TRBV5-4
CDR3: CASALPDSGNTIYF; DNA: TGTGCCAGCGCCCTCCCGGACTCTGGAAACACCATATATTTT; D: .; J: TRBJ1-3; size: .; length: 14; V: TRBV9
CDR3: CSASLRGAGGEQYF; DNA: TGCAGTGCTAGCCTCCGAGGGGCGGGCGGGGAGCAGTACTTC; D: .; J: TRBJ2-7; size: .; length: 14; V: TRBV20-1
CDR3: CASSLISGKETQYF; DNA: TGTGCCAGCAGCTTAATTAGCGGAAAAGAGACCCAGTACTTC; D: .; J: TRBJ2-5; size: few; length: 14; V: TRBV7-2
CDR3: CSGGGGASGQETQYF; DNA: TGCAGTGGCGGCGGGGGGGCCAGTGGGCAAGAGACCCAGTACTTC; D: TRBD2; J: TRBJ2-5; size: .; length: 15; V: TRBV20-1
CDR3: CAISETALEKLFF; DNA: TGTGCCATCAGTGAGACTGCCTTGGAAAAACTGTTTTTT; D: .; J: TRBJ1-4; size: few; length: 13; V: TRBV10-3
CDR3: CASSDGRASRKHF; DNA: TGTGCCAGCAGCGATGGACGCGCTAGTCGAAAGCATTTT; D: .; J: TRBJ1-5; size: .; length: 13; V: TRBV7-8
CDR3: CASSLSGREQFF; DNA: TGTGCCAGCAGCTTAAGCGGGAGAGAGCAGTTCTTC; D: TRBD2; J: TRBJ2-1; size: .; length: 12; V: TRBV7-3
CDR3: CASIGGLYGYTF; DNA: TGTGCCAGCATCGGCGGACTCTATGGCTACACCTTC; D: .; J: TRBJ1-2; size: few; length: 12; V: TRBV2
CDR3: CASTGTDSTDTQYF; DNA: TGTGCCAGCACCGGGACGGATAGCACAGATACGCAGTATTTT; D: .; J: TRBJ2-3; size: .; length: 14; V: TRBV6-5
CDR3: CASSLDPAYEQYF; DNA: TGTGCCAGCAGCTTAGATCCAGCCTACGAGCAGTACTTC; D: .; J: TRBJ2-7; size: few; length: 13; V: TRBV11-2
CDR3: CASRISGGFGGYTF; DNA: TGCGCCAGCAGAATCTCCGGGGGCTTCGGTGGCTACACCTTC; D: .; J: TRBJ1-2; size: few; length: 14; V: TRBV5-1
CDR3: CASSPDEGLNTEAFF; DNA: TGTGCCAGCAGCCCCGACGAGGGACTGAACACTGAAGCTTTCTTT; D: .; J: TRBJ1-1; size: .; length: 15; V: TRBV7-9
CDR3: CASTLQDDPRAYGYTF; DNA: TGTGCCAGCACTCTTCAGGACGACCCCCGGGCATATGGCTACACCTTC; D: .; J: TRBJ1-2; size: few; length: 16; V: TRBV28
CDR3: CASSPRYSGTGGPQLYEQYF; DNA: TGTGCCAGCAGTCCCCGGTACTCCGGGACAGGGGGCCCTCAGCTCTACGAGCAGTACTTC; D: TRBD1; J: TRBJ2-7; size: .; length: 20; V: TRBV12-3/TRBV12-4
CDR3: CSVEGLAGGTAYNEQFF; DNA: TGCAGCGTTGAGGGACTAGCGGGGGGGACCGCCTACAATGAGCAGTTCTTC; D: TRBD2; J: TRBJ2-1; size: .; length: 17; V: TRBV29-1
CDR3: CASSYLKFTSLETQYF; DNA: TGTGCCAGCAGTTACTTGAAGTTTACGAGTTTGGAGACCCAGTACTTC; D: .; J: TRBJ2-5; size: few; length: 16; V: TRBV6-5
CDR3: CASSIDRINTDTQYF; DNA: TGTGCCAGTAGTATCGACAGGATCAACACAGATACGCAGTATTTT; D: .; J: TRBJ2-3; size: .; length: 15; V: TRBV19
CDR3: CASGLWSDGYTF; DNA: TGTGCTAGTGGTTTGTGGAGCGATGGCTACACCTTC; D: .; J: TRBJ1-2; size: .; length: 12; V: TRBV12-5
CDR3: CATRRRNTEAFF; DNA: TGTGCCACCAGGCGGAGGAACACTGAAGCTTTCTTT; D: .; J: TRBJ1-1; size: few; length: 12; V: TRBV19
CDR3: CASSTAGGIGNTIYF; DNA: TGTGCCAGCAGCACCGCCGGGGGGATCGGAAACACCATATATTTT; D: .; J: TRBJ1-3; size: .; length: 15; V: TRBV11-3
CDR3: CSADPGNEQFF; DNA: TGCAGCGCCGACCCAGGAAATGAGCAGTTCTTC; D: .; J: TRBJ2-1; size: .; length: 11; V: TRBV29-1
CDR3: CSANPGDGYTF; DNA: TGCAGTGCTAACCCAGGGGATGGCTACACCTTC; D: .; J: TRBJ1-2; size: .; length: 11; V: TRBV20-1
CDR3: CSARMGREGNEQFF; DNA: TGCAGCGCCCGAATGGGACGGGAGGGCAATGAGCAGTTCTTC; D: TRBD2; J: TRBJ2-1; size: .; length: 14; V: TRBV29-1
CDR3: CASSQDQGYANEKLFF; DNA: TGCGCCAGCAGCCAAGATCAGGGTTATGCTAATGAAAAACTGTTTTTT; D: .; J: TRBJ1-4; size: few; length: 16; V: TRBV4-1
CDR3: CASSPSVSSTDTQYF; DNA: TGTGCCAGCAGCCCCTCCGTGAGTAGCACAGATACGCAGTATTTT; D: .; J: TRBJ2-3; size: .; length: 15; V: TRBV7-9
CDR3: CASSIHRDTGELFF; DNA: TGTGCCAGCAGTATCCACAGGGACACCGGGGAGCTGTTTTTT; D: .; J: TRBJ2-2; size: .; length: 14; V: TRBV28
CDR3: CASTPSWGRGETQYF; DNA: TGTGCCAGCACACCGTCGTGGGGTCGTGGGGAGACCCAGTACTTC; D: .; J: TRBJ2-5; size: few; length: 15; V: TRBV12-3/TRBV12-4
CDR3: CAWSPPPGQINEKLFF; DNA: TGTGCCTGGAGTCCCCCCCCGGGACAGATTAATGAAAAACTGTTTTTT; D: TRBD1; J: TRBJ1-4; size: few; length: 16; V: TRBV30
CDR3: CASSNNSPDTQYF; DNA: TGTGCCAGTAGTAACAACTCCCCAGATACGCAGTATTTT; D: .; J: TRBJ2-3; size: .; length: 13; V: TRBV19
CDR3: CASSSGSYSYEQYF; DNA: TGTGCCAGCAGCAGTGGCAGTTACTCCTACGAGCAGTACTTC; D: .; J: TRBJ2-7; size: .; length: 14; V: TRBV12-3/TRBV12-4
CDR3: CASSLDSTGFEKLFF; DNA: TGCGCCAGCAGCTTGGATTCGACAGGCTTCGAAAAACTGTTTTTT; D: .; J: TRBJ1-4; size: .; length: 15; V: TRBV5-1
CDR3: CASSLKTGGKETQYF; DNA: TGTGCCAGCAGTTTAAAGACAGGGGGAAAGGAGACCCAGTACTTC; D: TRBD1; J: TRBJ2-5; size: .; length: 15; V: TRBV12-3/TRBV12-4
CDR3: CATTRSAPAENTGELFF; DNA: TGTGCCACCACCCGATCCGCCCCCGCAGAGAACACCGGGGAGCTGTTTTTT; D: .; J: TRBJ2-2; size: few; length: 17; V: TRBV24-1
CDR3: CSARGYTEAFF; DNA: TGCAGTGCTAGGGGGTACACTGAAGCTTTCTTT; D: .; J: TRBJ1-1; size: .; length: 11; V: TRBV20-1
CDR3: CASSLGHRTGGNTIYF; DNA: TGCGCCAGCAGCTTGGGTCACCGAACGGGTGGAAACACCATATATTTT; D: .; J: TRBJ1-3; size: .; length: 16; V: TRBV5-1
CDR3: CASGTALAGLGEQYF; DNA: TGTGCCAGCGGGACAGCCCTAGCGGGTCTAGGTGAGCAGTACTTC; D: .; J: TRBJ2-7; size: .; length: 15; V: TRBV27
CDR3: CASRDRESVEYEQYF; DNA: TGTGCCAGCAGGGACAGGGAGTCAGTAGAATACGAGCAGTACTTC; D: TRBD1; J: TRBJ2-7; size: few; length: 15; V: TRBV12-3/TRBV12-4
CDR3: CASRDLSQGPNQPQHF; DNA: TGTGCCAGCAGAGACTTGTCACAGGGCCCCAATCAGCCCCAGCATTTT; D: .; J: TRBJ1-5; size: .; length: 16; V: TRBV28
CDR3: CASGLGTGPQETQYF; DNA: TGTGCCAGCGGCCTCGGAACAGGGCCCCAAGAGACCCAGTACTTC; D: .; J: TRBJ2-5; size: .; length: 15; V: TRBV25-1
CDR3: CASSFGTSGVNTGELFF; DNA: TGTGCCAGCAGCTTCGGGACTAGCGGGGTGAACACCGGGGAGCTGTTTTTT; D: TRBD2; J: TRBJ2-2; size: few; length: 17; V: TRBV7-8
CDR3: CASSLVGPPYEQYF; DNA: TGCGCCAGCAGCTTGGTGGGACCACCCTACGAGCAGTACTTC; D: .; J: TRBJ2-7; size: few; length: 14; V: TRBV5-1